The entry that follows covers one T cell receptor (beta chain) sequence. This clonotype was seen repeatedly, ten times or more. This receptor's antigen is unknown. Per-base qualities were not stored, and no clone one base away is much larger. From cysteine to phenylalanine, the CDR3 is 14 amino acids long. The entry retains the CDR3 DNA only, 42 bases that are in frame from base 1. The germline ends are 12 bases apart after V is trimmed by 6 bases and J by 3 bases. TCR beta CDR3 regions were amplified from RNA transcripts. The TCR CDR3 was subjected to a first round of RT-PCR using the HTBI primer set and the Qiagen OneStep RT-PCR kit. A second multiplex PCR round built the libraries, followed by size selection and purification. Paired-end sequencing of the libraries was performed with 100 bp reads on an Illumina HiSeq2000. The authors' pipeline ran thus. Raw data were processed with SOAPnuke, discarding reads with adapters, uncalled bases, mean Phred below 15, or no exact constant-primer or identifier match. High-quality paired reads were merged with COPE v1.2.5, and unique nucleotide sequences were defined as clonotypes. Clonotypes were aligned to IMGT TRBV, TRBD and TRBJ reference segments using MiTCR v1.1. Only V-J combinations with frequency above 0.0001, covering 99% to 99.2% of repertoires, were analysed. The TCS score was defined as F50 (clonal expansion) divided by E x V (chaos), with BLOSUM62-based TCRdist calculated between CDR3 peptides within each V-J. Welch's t-statistics and random forest reduced around 520 V-J features to fewer than 15, which were used in a naive Bayes classifier (R e1071). The public reads were reanalyzed by TCRdb: fastp trimming at Q25, MiXCR alignment, in-frame beta chains only. Rows with a matching CDR3 protein are joined into one entry that keeps the most common DNA and genes. The authors' filters were not applied to this entry. Counted in this sample were about 380,000 distinct CDR3 sequences; about 15% of them appeared once. The ten largest clonotypes hold 9.5% to 11% of the sample.

The record originates from a study of T cells in Graves' hyperthyroidism and ophthalmopathy (dated by TCRdb to the late 2010s). The study in broad terms: Peripheral blood samples were taken at the time of initial diagnosis, prior to any treatment. After sampling, hyperthyroidism patients received methimazole starting at 30 mg daily, and ophthalmopathy patients received high-dose intravenous methylprednisolone. For training and testing, the approximately 97 patients in the discovery cohort were randomly divided in a 7:3 ratio. To identify distinguishing TCR V-J signatures, a discovery cohort of 100 or so patients was used, comprising 43 with Graves' ophthalmopathy and around 60 with stable Graves' hyperthyroidism. In addition, the study compared T-cell repertoires in thyroid tissue and in blood from five or six Graves' hyperthyroidism patients. TCR Vbeta CDR3 sequencing of roughly 140 peripheral blood samples (approximately 44 ophthalmopathy, some 75 hyperthyroidism and approximately 17 progressor patients) is reported in the paper. An independent validation cohort of around 19 hyperthyroidism patients and about 15 patients who later progressed to ophthalmopathy tested prospective prediction of ophthalmopathy.

Graves' hyperthyroidism was defined as stable when no progression to ophthalmopathy occurred over 18 months of follow-up. Hyperthyroidism patients were newly diagnosed, had a disease duration of under 2 months, and were aged 18 to 65 years. The study excluded patients with uncontrolled infections, other autoimmune diseases, pregnancy or lactation. Diagnoses were established on the basis of clinical symptoms, serum thyroxine and TRAb, thyroid ultrasound, and orbital computed tomography. PBMCs were isolated from about 9 ml of fresh peripheral blood by Ficoll-Paque density gradient centrifugation. Total RNA was extracted using Trizol reagent, and RNA quality was assessed on an Agilent 2100 Bioanalyzer. Study-wide conclusions, independent of this receptor: Most expanded thyroid clonotypes (frequency above 0.001) were also detected in blood, a finding suggesting that blood repertoires may reflect thyroid immune responses. During validation, the model predicted progression to ophthalmopathy a median of around 7 months ahead of onset, with 60% to 71% sensitivity and about 75% specificity. No statistical method was used to fix the sample size in advance, and group allocation was not hidden from the investigators. In cross-validation, a model built on a 13 V-J signature told ophthalmopathy apart from stable hyperthyroidism with approximately 91% sensitivity and approximately 84% specificity, and in testing the same model reached 80%/75%.

Sequencing was carried out using blood. The chain couples TRBV12-3 or TRBV12-4 to TRBJ2-1, with no confidently assigned D gene. The TCR originated in a woman aged 60 to 75 with Graves' hyperthyroidism. The sequence in DNA is TGTGCCAGCAGCAAATGGACGGACTACAATGAGCAGTTCTTC. This sequence encodes CASSKWTDYNEQFF.